The 14 T cell receptor beta chains listed next were all sequenced from one sample in a study of a mutant IDH1 vaccine in newly diagnosed glioma. Time point defined: week 5, during vaccination. Alongside topical imiquimod, each dose of vaccine comprised 300 ug of mutant IDH1 20-mer peptide. The method was immunoSEQ multiplex PCR; TCRdb's version includes in-frame clones alone and lacks a portion of them. Of 30,000 to 40,000 clones listed, more than 55% are singletons. Their target antigens are unknown. The sequenced sample was PBMCs, obtained from a glioma patient whose treatment included an IDH1 peptide vaccine. The receptors stem from a woman between 18 and 30 years old with glioma.

The V and J genes are TRBV28 and TRBJ2-5, with TRBD2 as a possible D gene (7 bases). CDR1 and CDR2 (germline): MDHEN, SYDVKM. This CDR3 spans 14 amino acids. V dropped 1 base and J dropped 5 bases, with 11 bases sitting between them. For the CDR3, the DNA is TGTGCCAGCAGTTTATTGGGGGGGCGGGAGACCCAGTACTTC. Translated, it gives CASSLLGGRETQYF.

This clone was detected once. J is TRBJ2-1 and V is TRBV6-6; maybe TRBD2 (5 bases). Germline V lookup: CDR1 MNHNY, CDR2 SVGAGI (reference sequence). V lost 0 bases to trimming and J lost 0 bases, with 9 bases between them. The CDR3 has 16 amino acids. The CDR3 sequence is CASSYSIGISYNEQFF. Here the CDR3 DNA reads TGTGCCAGCAGTTACTCAATCGGGATCTCCTACAATGAGCAGTTCTTC.

V usage is TRBV5-6 and J usage is TRBJ2-7; 11 bases agree with TRBD1. This CDR3 is 14 amino acids long. The J segment lost 3 bases and the V segment lost 4 bases, leaving 3 bases of the junction unmatched. Germline CDR1 and CDR2: SGHDT and YYEEEE. In DNA form, the CDR3 reads TGTGCCAGCAGCGGAGGGACAGGGGGCTACGAGCAGTACTTC. Amino acids: CASSGGTGGYEQYF.

This clone was seen just once. The chain is built from TRBV28 and TRBJ1-2, with D possibly matching TRBD1 (6 bases). Germline V gives CDR1 MDHEN, CDR2 SYDVKM. Trimming took 6 bases from V and 7 from J, leaving 30 bases between them. There are 18 residues in the CDR3. CDR3 amino acids: CASSLNQGNLINSSGYTF. The CDR3 bases are TGTGCCAGCAGCCTCAACCAGGGGAACCTTATAAATTCCTCTGGCTACACCTTC.

The chain combines TRBV6-1 with TRBJ2-1; D is perhaps TRBD2 (6 bases). Germline V gives CDR1 MNHNS, CDR2 SASEGT. Trimming left V 2 bases short and J 5 bases short, with 10 bases between. This CDR3 has 14 residues. Here the CDR3 reads CASSELRENNEQFF. DNA for the CDR3: TGTGCCAGCAGTGAACTTCGGGAGAACAATGAGCAGTTCTTC.

This clone was detected only once. The rearrangement joins TRBV9 to TRBJ2-3; D perhaps matches TRBD1 (6 bases). This CDR3 contains 15 residues. V lost 3 bases and J lost 2, with 13 bases in between. CDR1 is SGDLS, CDR2 YYNGEE, per germline. CDR3 region: CASSGRTETTDTQYF. The CDR3 DNA sequence: TGTGCCAGCAGCGGAAGGACAGAGACCACAGATACGCAGTATTTT.

This clone has only a few counts. The chain carries TRBV4-1 and TRBJ1-1, with D maybe TRBD1 (5 bases). The CDR3 contains 13 residues. The germline V and J ends were trimmed by 2 bases and 5 bases, with 9 bases remaining between them. The germline CDR1 and CDR2 sequences are MGHRA and YSYEKL. The CDR3 DNA reads as TGCGCCAGCAGCCAAAGGACATTTACTGAAGCTTTCTTT. Encoded protein: CASSQRTFTEAFF.

The chain combines TRBV19 with TRBJ1-5; D remains unclear. The CDR3 loop spans 13 amino acids. Deletions cut 3 bases from V and 5 bases from J, with 8 bases between. The germline V gene encodes CDR1 LNHDA and CDR2 SQIVND (reference sequence). The CDR3 DNA is TGTGCCAGTAGTATCCTGGCAGATCAGCCCCAGCATTTT. Translation gives CASSILADQPQHF.

CDR3 amino acids: CASRSDYGLVDTQYF. DNA of the CDR3: TGTGCCAGCAGGAGCGACTACGGCCTTGTGGATACGCAGTATTTT. This sequence joins TRBV28 and TRBJ2-3, with a weak D call TRBD2 (5 bases). V was shortened by 6 bases and J by 6 bases, with 19 bases between the two germline ends. This CDR3 region has 15 residues. Germline CDR1 is MDHEN and CDR2 is SYDVKM.

The genes are TRBV30 and TRBJ2-3; D possibly corresponds to TRBD2 (6 bases). Trimming pared 6 bases from V and 3 bases from J, leaving 19 bases between. Germline V gives CDR1 GTSNPN, CDR2 SVGIG (reference sequence). The CDR3 spans 15 residues. The CDR3 reads CACSTVRGTTDTQYF. The DNA of the CDR3 is TGTGCCTGCTCCACGGTGCGGGGAACTACAGATACGCAGTATTTT.

The chain joins TRBV27 to TRBJ1-6; D not resolved. Per germline, CDR1 MNHEY and CDR2 SMNVEV (reference sequence). The CDR3 contains 14 residues. V gave up 5 bases and J gave up 5 bases, with 10 bases separating them. This CDR3 is CASSLRDDNSPLHF. The CDR3 coding sequence is TGTGCCAGCAGTCTGAGAGATGATAATTCACCCCTCCACTTT.

A single count supports this clone. The chain recombines TRBV5-4 with TRBJ2-2; 13 bases line up with TRBD2. V lost 3 bases and J lost 3; bases outside the gene matches: 2. Germline assignment: CDR1 SGHNT and CDR2 YYREEE (reference sequence). This CDR3 comprises 16 residues. The CDR3 DNA reads as TGTGCCAGCAGCTCCGGACTAGCGGGAGACACCGGGGAGCTGTTTTTT. Protein: CASSSGLAGDTGELFF.

The V gene is TRBV10-3, the J gene TRBJ1-2; possibly TRBD1 for D (6 bases). V was cut by 10 bases and J by 8 bases, with 17 bases left in between. The CDR3 is 12 amino acids. Germline CDR1 ENHRY, CDR2 SYGVKD. In DNA, the CDR3 is TGTGCCACCTCTGAACAGGGTCAAGGCTACACCTTC. Protein product: CATSEQGQGYTF.

The chain joins TRBV18 to TRBJ2-7; 10 bases fit TRBD2. The CDR3 is made up of 14 amino acids. Germline V gene lookup returns CDR1 KGHSH and CDR2 LQKENI. J lost 4 bases, V lost 5 bases, and 5 bases had no gene match. CDR3 coding DNA: TGTGCCAGCTCAGGGACTAGCGTTGGGTACGAGCAGTACTTC. Translated: CASSGTSVGYEQYF.